The 9 T cell receptor beta chains reported below all come from one sample, sequenced in a study of shared clonotypes between healthy human individuals. The assay was immunoSEQ multiplex PCR, and TCRdb's table has in-frame clones only and misses some. The sample contains a few million clones, almost 96% of which appear only once. Sequences were obtained from naive CD4+ T cells sorted from blood. Subset described: CD45RA+ positively selected. The receptors derive from a young man in good health.

The chain is built from TRBV5-1 and TRBJ2-7; 10 bases align to TRBD1. The CDR3 sequence is 13 residues long. Losses at the gene ends were 7 bases for V and 2 bases for J; bases not matched to a gene: 3. The germline CDR1 and CDR2 sequences are SGHRS and YFSETQ. CDR3 DNA: TGCGCCAGCGGACAGGGGGTTACCTACGAGCAGTACTTC. This gives the protein CASGQGVTYEQYF.

Regarding this clone: Other DNA sequences in the same sample also yield this CDR3. J is TRBJ1-1 and V is TRBV5-1; D uncertain. The CDR3 consists of 14 residues. The V gene's germline CDR1 is SGHRS and CDR2 YFSETQ. Trimming shortened V by 1 base and J by 0 bases, and 7 bases separated the two germline ends. For the CDR3, the DNA is TGCGCCAGCAGCTTGCGAGGGATGAACACTGAAGCTTTCTTT. Translating it yields CASSLRGMNTEAFF. The full variable domain, rest sourced from reference TRBV5-1 and TRBJ1-1, is KAGVTQTPRYLIKTRGQQVTLSCSPISGHRSVSWYQQTPGQGLQFLFEYFSETQRNKGNFPGRFSGRQFSNSRSEMNVSTLELGDSALYLCASSLRGMNTEAFFGQGTRLTVV.

V and J are TRBV28 and TRBJ2-7; TRBD2 agrees at 10 bases. The CDR3 is made up of 19 amino acids. From germline, CDR1 is MDHEN and CDR2 SYDVKM. Trimming took 3 bases from V and 3 from J; bases not matched to a gene: 17. CDR3 nucleotide sequence: TGTGCCAGCAGTTTTGATTCTGGGTCGACTAGCGGGTACCTCTACGAGCAGTACTTC. Protein sequence: CASSFDSGSTSGYLYEQYF.

The gene calls are TRBV19 and TRBJ2-1, with 9 bases matching TRBD1. CDR1 and CDR2 from the germline V gene are LNHDA and SQIVND (reference sequence). This CDR3 spans 14 amino acids. Trimming took 8 bases from V and 5 from J; bases not matched to a gene: 7. The CDR3 loop is CASHRDRAHNEQFF. CDR3 DNA: TGTGCCAGTCACCGGGACAGGGCCCACAATGAGCAGTTCTTC.

V and J are TRBV5-8 and TRBJ2-7; 7 bases are a match to TRBD1. Losses at the gene ends were 0 bases for V and 1 base for J; bases not matched to a gene: 7. This CDR3 region has 16 residues. CDR1 is SGHTS and CDR2 is YDEGEE in the germline V gene. DNA of the CDR3: TGTGCCAGCAGCTTGGTGGCCGGGACAGTTTCCTACGAGCAGTACTTC. This encodes CASSLVAGTVSYEQYF. The full variable domain, in which reference TRBV5-8 and TRBJ2-7 provide the parts outside the CDR3, is EAGVTQSPTHLIKTRGQQATLRCSPISGHTSVYWYQQALGLGLQFLLWYDEGEERNRGNFPPRFSGRQFPNYSSELNVNALELEDSALYLCASSLVAGTVSYEQYFGPGTRLTVT.

A word on this clone: This CDR3 is also generated by other DNA sequences in the sample. This chain connects TRBV7-2 to TRBJ2-1, with 7 bases identical to TRBD2. Germline V gives CDR1 SGHTA, CDR2 FQGNSA. J was trimmed by 7 bases and V by 3 bases; bases with no gene match: 6. CDR3 length equals 14 residues. The CDR3 region has the DNA TGTGCCAGCAGCTTTGGCGGGAGTTCGAATGAGCAGTTCTTC. It codes for CASSFGGSSNEQFF. The full variable domain, completed using reference TRBV7-2 and TRBJ2-1, is GAGVSQSPSNKVTEKGKDVELRCDPISGHTALYWYRQSLGQGLEFLIYFQGNSAPDKSGLPSDRFSAERTGGSVSTLTIQRTQQEDSAVYLCASSFGGSSNEQFFGPGTRLTVL.

This chain uses TRBV5-1 with TRBJ1-6; no firm D call. This CDR3 is 19 amino acids long. Germline CDR1 is SGHRS and CDR2 is YFSETQ. Trimming stripped 0 bases from V and 3 bases from J, with 19 bases between. The chain's CDR3 is CASSLDRLQGKNYNSPLHF. In nucleotides, the CDR3 is TGCGCCAGCAGCTTGGATCGTCTACAAGGGAAAAACTATAATTCACCCCTCCACTTT.

Worth noting for this clone: Different DNA sequences within this sample yield the same CDR3. The rearrangement uses TRBV18 and TRBJ2-5, with TRBD2 matching over 8 bases. The CDR3 is 15 residues long. After removal of 1 base from V and 0 bases from J, the junction contained 1 base not matched to a gene. Germline V gene sequence: CDR1 KGHSH, CDR2 LQKENI. The CDR3 loop reads CASSPLAGNQETQYF. In DNA form, the CDR3 reads TGTGCCAGCTCACCACTAGCGGGGAACCAAGAGACCCAGTACTTC. The full variable domain, in which reference TRBV18 and TRBJ2-5 provide the parts outside the CDR3, is NAGVMQNPRHLVRRRGQEARLRCSPMKGHSHVYWYRQLPEEGLKFMVYLQKENIIDESGMPKERFSAEFPKEGPSILRIQQVVRGDSAAYFCASSPLAGNQETQYFGPGTRLLVL.

The rearrangement joins TRBV7-8 to TRBJ2-2, with 13 bases that match TRBD2. V was clipped by 2 bases and J by 3 bases; unmatched bases: 6. Germline CDR1 is SGHVS and CDR2 is FQNEAQ. The CDR3 loop spans 18 amino acids. Written as DNA, the CDR3 is TGTGCCAGCAGCTTACCGGGACTAGCGGGGTCGCACACCGGGGAGCTGTTTTTT. Its translation: CASSLPGLAGSHTGELFF.